The clone carrying this T cell receptor (beta chain) was seen ten or more times. Its matching antigen is unknown. The study defined stable Graves' hyperthyroidism as no ophthalmopathy progression within 18 months. A patient was excluded if there was uncontrolled infection, other autoimmune disease, pregnancy or lactation. Germline V gene data show CDR1 as GTSNPN and CDR2 as SVGIG (reference sequence). Trimming at V came to 3 bases and at J to 0 bases, leaving 11 bases not matched to a gene. The CDR3 has 18 amino acids. RNA transcripts served as the template for amplifying TCR beta CDR3 regions. The HTBI primer set was used in a first-round RT-PCR of the TCR CDR3. TCRdb itself ran the multiplex PCR reads through MiXCR, one entry per CDR3 protein. The repertoire consists of 400,000 to 500,000 distinct CDR3 sequences, with around an eighth occurring once and the leading ten covering 15% to 20%. The sample is drawn from a study of T cells in Graves' hyperthyroidism and ophthalmopathy.

Study results and caveats: Researchers found most expanded thyroid clonotypes above 0.001 in blood as well. Ophthalmopathy prediction by the model preceded onset by a median about 6.5 months.

The sequenced material came from blood. The rearrangement links TRBV30 to TRBJ1-5; TRBD1 matches at 10 bases. The receptor's source is a young woman with Graves' hyperthyroidism. CDR3 in amino acids: CAWRAATGGAYSNQPQHF. CDR3 nucleotides: TGTGCCTGGAGAGCTGCGACAGGGGGCGCCTATAGCAATCAGCCCCAGCATTTT.